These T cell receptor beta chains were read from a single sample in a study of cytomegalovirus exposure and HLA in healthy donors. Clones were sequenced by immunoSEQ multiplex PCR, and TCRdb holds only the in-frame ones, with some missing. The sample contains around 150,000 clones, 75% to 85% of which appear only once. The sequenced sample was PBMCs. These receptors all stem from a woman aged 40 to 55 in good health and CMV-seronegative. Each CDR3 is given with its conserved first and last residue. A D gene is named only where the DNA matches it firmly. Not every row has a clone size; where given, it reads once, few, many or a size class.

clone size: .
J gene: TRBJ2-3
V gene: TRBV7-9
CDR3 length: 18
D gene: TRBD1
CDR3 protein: CALTLGTGGPLSTDTQYF
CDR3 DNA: TGTGCCCTTACTTTGGGGACAGGGGGCCCGCTCTCCACAGATACGCAGTATTTT

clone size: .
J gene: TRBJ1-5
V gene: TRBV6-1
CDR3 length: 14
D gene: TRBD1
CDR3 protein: CASRGTGSRQPQHF
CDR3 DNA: TGTGCCAGCAGGGGGACAGGGAGTCGTCAGCCCCAGCATTTT

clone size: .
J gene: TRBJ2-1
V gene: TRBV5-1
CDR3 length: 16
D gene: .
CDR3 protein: CASSLEGGPDYNEQFF
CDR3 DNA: TGCGCCAGCAGCTTGGAGGGCGGGCCTGACTACAATGAGCAGTTCTTC

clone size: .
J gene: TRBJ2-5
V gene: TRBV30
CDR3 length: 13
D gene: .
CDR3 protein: CAWSVREGETQYF
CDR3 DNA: TGTGCCTGGAGTGTCCGGGAAGGGGAGACCCAGTACTTC

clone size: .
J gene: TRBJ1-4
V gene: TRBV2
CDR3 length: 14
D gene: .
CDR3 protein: CASSDRVANEKLFF
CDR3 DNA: TGTGCCAGCAGTGACAGGGTTGCTAATGAAAAACTGTTTTTT

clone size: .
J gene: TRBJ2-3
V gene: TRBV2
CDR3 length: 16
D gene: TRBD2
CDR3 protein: CASRPRLAGHTDTQYF
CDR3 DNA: TGTGCCAGCAGGCCCCGACTAGCGGGCCACACAGATACGCAGTATTTT

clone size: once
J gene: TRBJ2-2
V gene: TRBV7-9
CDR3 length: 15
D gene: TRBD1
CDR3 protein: CASSLARQGAGELFF
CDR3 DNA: TGTGCCAGCAGCTTAGCGCGACAGGGGGCCGGGGAGCTGTTTTTT

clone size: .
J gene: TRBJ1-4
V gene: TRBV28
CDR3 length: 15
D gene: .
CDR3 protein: CASSLPGTYHEKLFF
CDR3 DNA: TGTGCCAGCAGTTTACCAGGGACTTACCATGAAAAACTGTTTTTT

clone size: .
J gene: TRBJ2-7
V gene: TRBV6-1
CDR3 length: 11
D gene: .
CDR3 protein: CASMDSYEQYF
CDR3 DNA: TGTGCCAGCATGGACAGCTACGAGCAGTACTTC

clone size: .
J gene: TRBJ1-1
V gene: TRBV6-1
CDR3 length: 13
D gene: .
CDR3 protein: CASSEARGPEAFF
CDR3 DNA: TGTGCCAGCAGTGAAGCTAGAGGGCCTGAAGCTTTCTTT

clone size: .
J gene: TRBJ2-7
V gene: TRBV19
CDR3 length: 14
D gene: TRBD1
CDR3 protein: CASSTQQGPYEQYF
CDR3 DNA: TGTGCCAGTAGTACCCAACAGGGGCCCTACGAGCAGTACTTC

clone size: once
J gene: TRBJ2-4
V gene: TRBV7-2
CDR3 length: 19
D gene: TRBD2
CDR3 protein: CASSSEWLAGGRGKNIQYF
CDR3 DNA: TGTGCCAGCAGCTCAGAATGGCTAGCGGGGGGCCGGGGCAAAAACATTCAGTACTTC

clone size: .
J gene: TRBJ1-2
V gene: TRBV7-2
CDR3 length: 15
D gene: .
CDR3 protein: CASSLQFASAYGYTF
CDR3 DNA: TGTGCCAGCAGCTTACAATTTGCGTCTGCCTATGGCTACACCTTC

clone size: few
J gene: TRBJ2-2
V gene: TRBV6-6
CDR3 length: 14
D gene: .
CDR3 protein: CASSYSNLAGELFF
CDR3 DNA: TGTGCCAGCAGTTACTCCAATCTAGCAGGGGAGCTGTTTTTT

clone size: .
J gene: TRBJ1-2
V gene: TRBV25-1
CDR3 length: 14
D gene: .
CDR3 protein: CASSEIQGGYGYPF
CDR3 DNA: TGTGCCAGCAGTGAGATACAGGGCGGATATGGCTACCCCTTC

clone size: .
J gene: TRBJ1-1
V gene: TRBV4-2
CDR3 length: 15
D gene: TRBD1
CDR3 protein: CASSHRTGTNTEAFF
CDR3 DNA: TGTGCCAGCAGCCACAGGACAGGCACCAACACTGAAGCTTTCTTT

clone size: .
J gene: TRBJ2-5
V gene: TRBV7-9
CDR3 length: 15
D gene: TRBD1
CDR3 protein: CASSQRDSHQETQYF
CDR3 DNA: TGTGCCAGCAGCCAACGGGACAGCCACCAAGAGACCCAGTACTTC

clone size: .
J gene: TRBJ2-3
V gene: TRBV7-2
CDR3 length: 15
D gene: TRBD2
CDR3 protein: CASSPSGGAGDTQYF
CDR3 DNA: TGTGCCAGCAGTCCCAGCGGGGGGGCGGGAGATACGCAGTATTTT

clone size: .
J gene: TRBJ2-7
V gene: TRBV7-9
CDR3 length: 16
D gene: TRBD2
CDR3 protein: CASSLQERGYGDEQYF
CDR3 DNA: TGTGCCAGCAGCTTACAGGAGCGGGGGTACGGCGACGAGCAGTACTTC

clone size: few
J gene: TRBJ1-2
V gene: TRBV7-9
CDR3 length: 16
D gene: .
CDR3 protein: CASSLDTSGANYGYTF
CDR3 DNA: TGTGCCAGCAGCTTAGACACCAGCGGGGCGAACTATGGCTACACCTTC

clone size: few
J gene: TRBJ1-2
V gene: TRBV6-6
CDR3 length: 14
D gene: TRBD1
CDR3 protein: CASSYRDSGPGYTF
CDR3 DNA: TGTGCCAGCAGTTACAGGGACAGCGGACCGGGCTACACCTTC

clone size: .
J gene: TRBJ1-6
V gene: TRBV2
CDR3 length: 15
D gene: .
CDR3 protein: CASSRTPVGNSPLHF
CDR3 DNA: TGTGCCAGCAGTAGGACACCGGTAGGGAATTCACCCCTCCACTTT

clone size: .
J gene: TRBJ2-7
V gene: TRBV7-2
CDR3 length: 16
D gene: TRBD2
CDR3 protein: CASSSGLAGGLYEQYF
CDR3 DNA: TGTGCCAGCAGCTCGGGACTAGCGGGGGGGCTTTACGAGCAGTACTTC

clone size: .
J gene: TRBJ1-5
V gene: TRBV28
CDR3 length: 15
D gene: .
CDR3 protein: CASSPPDRRNQPQHF
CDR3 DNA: TGTGCCAGCAGTCCACCTGACAGGCGGAATCAGCCCCAGCATTTT

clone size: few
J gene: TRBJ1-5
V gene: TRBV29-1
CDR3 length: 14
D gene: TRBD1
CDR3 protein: CSVETGGKNQPQHF
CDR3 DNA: TGCAGCGTAGAGACAGGGGGCAAAAATCAGCCCCAGCATTTT

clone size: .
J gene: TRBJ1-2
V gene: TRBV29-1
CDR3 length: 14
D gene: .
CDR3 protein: CSGIWADPAYGYTF
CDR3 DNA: TGCAGCGGGATCTGGGCAGATCCGGCCTATGGCTACACCTTC

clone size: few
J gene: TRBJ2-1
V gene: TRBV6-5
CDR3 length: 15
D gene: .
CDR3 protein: CASRPSAGAYNEQFF
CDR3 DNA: TGTGCCAGCAGGCCCTCGGCGGGGGCTTACAATGAGCAGTTCTTC

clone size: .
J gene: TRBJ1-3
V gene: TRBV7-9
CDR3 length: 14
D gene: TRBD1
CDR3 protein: CASSYGTAGHTIYF
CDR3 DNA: TGTGCCAGCAGCTATGGGACAGCCGGTCACACCATATATTTT

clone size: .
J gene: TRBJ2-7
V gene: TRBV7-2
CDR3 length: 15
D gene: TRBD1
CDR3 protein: CASSLQGALLYEQYF
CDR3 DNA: TGTGCCAGCAGCTTACAGGGGGCGTTACTCTACGAGCAGTACTTC

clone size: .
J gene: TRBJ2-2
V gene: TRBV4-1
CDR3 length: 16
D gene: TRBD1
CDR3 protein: CASSFDRGLLTGELFF
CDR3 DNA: TGCGCCAGCAGCTTTGACAGGGGGCTCCTCACCGGGGAGCTGTTTTTT

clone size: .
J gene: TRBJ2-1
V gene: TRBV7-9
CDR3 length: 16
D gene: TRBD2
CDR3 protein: CASSLAGTGGLNEQFF
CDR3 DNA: TGTGCCAGCAGCTTAGCGGGGACGGGGGGGCTCAATGAGCAGTTCTTC

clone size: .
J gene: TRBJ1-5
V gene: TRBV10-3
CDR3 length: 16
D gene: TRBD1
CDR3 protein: CAISNVGTGENQPQHF
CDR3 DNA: TGTGCCATCAGCAACGTTGGGACAGGGGAAAATCAGCCCCAGCATTTT

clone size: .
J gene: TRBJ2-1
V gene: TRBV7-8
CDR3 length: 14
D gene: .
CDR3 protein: CASSLARVATEQFF
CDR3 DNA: TGTGCCAGCAGCTTAGCGCGGGTTGCCACTGAGCAGTTCTTC

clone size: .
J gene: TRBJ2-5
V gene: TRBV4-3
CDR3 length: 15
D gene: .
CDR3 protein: CASSQGITGKETQYF
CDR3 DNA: TGCGCCAGCAGCCAAGGAATCACAGGGAAAGAGACCCAGTACTTC

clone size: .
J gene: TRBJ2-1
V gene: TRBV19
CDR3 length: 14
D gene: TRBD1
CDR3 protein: CASSRQGIGNEQFF
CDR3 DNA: TGTGCCAGTAGTAGACAGGGGATAGGGAATGAGCAGTTCTTC

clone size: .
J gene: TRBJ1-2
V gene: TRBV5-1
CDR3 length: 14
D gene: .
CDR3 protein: CASSPMLQGNGYTF
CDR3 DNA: TGCGCCAGCAGCCCGATGCTACAGGGAAATGGCTACACCTTC

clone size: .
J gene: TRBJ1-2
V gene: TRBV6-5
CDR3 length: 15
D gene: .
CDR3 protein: CASSWTVMYNYGYTF
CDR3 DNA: TGTGCCAGCAGTTGGACAGTTATGTATAACTATGGCTACACCTTC

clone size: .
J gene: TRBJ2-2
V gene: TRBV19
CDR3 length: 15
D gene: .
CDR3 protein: CASSIDGWNTGELFF
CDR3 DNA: TGTGCCAGTAGTATCGATGGCTGGAACACCGGGGAGCTGTTTTTT

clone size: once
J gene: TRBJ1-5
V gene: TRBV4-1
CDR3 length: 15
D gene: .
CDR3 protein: CASSLTAITNQPQHF
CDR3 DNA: TGCGCCAGCAGCCTCACCGCTATAACTAATCAGCCCCAGCATTTT

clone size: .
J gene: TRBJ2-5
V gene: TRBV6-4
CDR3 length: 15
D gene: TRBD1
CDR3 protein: CASSVRDRFGETQYF
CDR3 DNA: TGTGCCAGCAGTGTCAGGGACAGGTTCGGAGAGACCCAGTACTTC

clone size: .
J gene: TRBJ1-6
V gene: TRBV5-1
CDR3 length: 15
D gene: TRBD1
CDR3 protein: CASSLGQGYNSPLHF
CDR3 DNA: TGCGCCAGCAGCTTGGGACAGGGCTATAATTCACCCCTCCACTTT

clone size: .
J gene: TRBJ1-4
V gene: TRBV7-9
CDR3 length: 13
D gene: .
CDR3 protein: CASSQGLNEKLFF
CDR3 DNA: TGTGCCAGCAGTCAGGGACTTAATGAAAAACTGTTTTTT

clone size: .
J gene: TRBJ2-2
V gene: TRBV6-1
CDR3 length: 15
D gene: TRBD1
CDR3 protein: CASSRDRGSPRELFF
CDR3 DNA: TGTGCCAGCAGTCGCGACAGGGGATCACCCCGGGAGCTGTTTTTT

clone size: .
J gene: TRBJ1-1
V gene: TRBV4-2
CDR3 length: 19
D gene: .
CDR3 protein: CASSQDAGALGGMNTEAFF
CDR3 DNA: TGTGCCAGCAGCCAAGATGCAGGGGCCCTTGGAGGAATGAACACTGAAGCTTTCTTT